This record concerns one TCR beta chain sequence. It was with 60 Vbeta and 13 Jbeta primers that the PCR ran. Some clones are missing from TCRdb's copy, which holds only in-frame ones; the method was immunoSEQ multiplex PCR. The sample has about 97,000 clones, approximately 73% seen once. There are 13 residues in the CDR3. Deletions cut 0 bases from V and 3 bases from J, with 6 bases between. Per the germline V gene, CDR1 is SGDLS and CDR2 is YYNGEE. The sample originates from a study of cytomegalovirus exposure and HLA in healthy donors. This receptor was identified in a man aged 35 to 55 in good health and CMV-seronegative. V gene TRBV9 combines with J gene TRBJ1-1, with D unresolved. Sequenced sample: PBMCs. The CDR3 protein is CASSVGGDTEAFF. The CDR3 bases are TGTGCCAGCAGCGTAGGAGGAGACACTGAAGCTTTCTTT.